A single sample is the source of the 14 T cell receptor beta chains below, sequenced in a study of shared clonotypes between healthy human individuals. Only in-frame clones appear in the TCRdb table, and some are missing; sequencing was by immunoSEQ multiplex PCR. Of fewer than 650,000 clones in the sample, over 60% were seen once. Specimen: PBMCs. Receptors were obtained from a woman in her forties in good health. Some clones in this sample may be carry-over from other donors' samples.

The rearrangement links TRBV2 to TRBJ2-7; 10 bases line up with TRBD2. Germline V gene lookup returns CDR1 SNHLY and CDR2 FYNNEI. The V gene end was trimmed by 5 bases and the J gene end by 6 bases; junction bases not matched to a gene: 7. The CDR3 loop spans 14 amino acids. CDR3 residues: CASSSGTSEGEQYF. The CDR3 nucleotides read TGTGCCAGCAGTTCCGGGACTAGCGAAGGCGAGCAGTACTTC.

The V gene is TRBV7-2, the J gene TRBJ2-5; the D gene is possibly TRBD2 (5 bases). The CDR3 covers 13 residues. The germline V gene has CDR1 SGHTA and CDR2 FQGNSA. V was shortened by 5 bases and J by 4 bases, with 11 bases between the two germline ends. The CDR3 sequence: CASSSLAPETQYF. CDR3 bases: TGTGCCAGCAGCAGCTTAGCGCCAGAGACCCAGTACTTC.

The CDR3 DNA reads as TGTGCCAGCAGCTCCGGGGGAGCGGGGGCGTTGGGAGGAGGCTACACCTTC. This sequence encodes CASSSGGAGALGGGYTF. The chain combines TRBV5-4 with TRBJ1-2; the D gene is possibly TRBD1 (6 bases). CDR1 SGHNT and CDR2 YYREEE come from the germline V gene (reference sequence). The CDR3 extends over 17 amino acids. Trimming removed 3 bases from V and 8 bases from J, with 26 bases in between.

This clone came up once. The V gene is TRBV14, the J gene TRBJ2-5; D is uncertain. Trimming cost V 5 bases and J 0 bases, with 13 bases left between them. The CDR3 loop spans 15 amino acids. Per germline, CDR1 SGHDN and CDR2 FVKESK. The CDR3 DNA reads TGTGCCAGCAGCTCCATGGCGCGTAACCAAGAGACCCAGTACTTC. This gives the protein CASSSMARNQETQYF.

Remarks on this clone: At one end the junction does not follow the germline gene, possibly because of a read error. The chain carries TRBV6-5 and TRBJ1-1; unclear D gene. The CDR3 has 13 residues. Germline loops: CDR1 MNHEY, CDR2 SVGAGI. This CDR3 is CASRTTAFSEASF. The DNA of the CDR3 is TGTGCCAGCAGAACGACGGCGTTTAGTGAAGCTTCCTTT.

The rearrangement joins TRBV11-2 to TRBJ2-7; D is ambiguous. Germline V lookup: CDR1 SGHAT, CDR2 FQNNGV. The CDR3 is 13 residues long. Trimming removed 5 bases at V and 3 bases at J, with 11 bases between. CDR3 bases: TGTGCCAGCAGCCCGATAGATAGCTACGAGCAGTACTTC. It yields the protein CASSPIDSYEQYF.

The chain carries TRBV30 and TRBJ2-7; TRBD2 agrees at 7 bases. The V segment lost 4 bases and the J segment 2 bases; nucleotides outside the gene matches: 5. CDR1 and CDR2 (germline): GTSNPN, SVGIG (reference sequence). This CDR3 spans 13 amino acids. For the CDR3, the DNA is TGTGCCTGGAAGCGGGACCGACCCTACGAGCAGTACTTC. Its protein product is CAWKRDRPYEQYF.

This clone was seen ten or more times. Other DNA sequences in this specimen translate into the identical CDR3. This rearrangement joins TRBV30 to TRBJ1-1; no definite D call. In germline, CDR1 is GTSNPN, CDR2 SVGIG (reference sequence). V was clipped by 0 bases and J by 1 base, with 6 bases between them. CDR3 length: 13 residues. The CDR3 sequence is CAWSVGRNTEAFF. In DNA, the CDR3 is TGTGCCTGGAGTGTTGGGAGGAACACTGAAGCTTTCTTT.

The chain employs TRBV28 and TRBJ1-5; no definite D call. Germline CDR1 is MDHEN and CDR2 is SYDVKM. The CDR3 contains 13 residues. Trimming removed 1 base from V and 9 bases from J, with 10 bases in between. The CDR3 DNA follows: TGTGCCAGCAGTTTATCGGGAGGGCGGCCCCAGCATTTT. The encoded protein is CASSLSGGRPQHF.

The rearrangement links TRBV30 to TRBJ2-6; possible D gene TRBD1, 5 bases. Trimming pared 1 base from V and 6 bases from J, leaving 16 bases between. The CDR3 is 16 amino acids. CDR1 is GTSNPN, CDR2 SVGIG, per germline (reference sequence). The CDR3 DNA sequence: TGTGCCTGGAGTGCAGGGTCCGGTACTGAGGCCAACGTCCTGACTTTC. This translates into CAWSAGSGTEANVLTF.

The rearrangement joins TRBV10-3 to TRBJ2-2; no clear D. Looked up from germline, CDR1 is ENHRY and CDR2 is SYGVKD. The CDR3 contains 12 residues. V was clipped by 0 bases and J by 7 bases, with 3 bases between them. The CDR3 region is CAISESIGELFF. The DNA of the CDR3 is TGTGCCATCAGTGAGTCAATCGGGGAGCTGTTTTTT.

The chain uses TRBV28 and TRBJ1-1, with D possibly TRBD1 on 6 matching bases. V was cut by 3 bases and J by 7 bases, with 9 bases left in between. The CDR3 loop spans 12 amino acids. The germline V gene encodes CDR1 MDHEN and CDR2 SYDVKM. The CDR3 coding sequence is TGTGCCAGCAGTTTCAGGACAGATGAAGCTTTCTTT. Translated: CASSFRTDEAFF.

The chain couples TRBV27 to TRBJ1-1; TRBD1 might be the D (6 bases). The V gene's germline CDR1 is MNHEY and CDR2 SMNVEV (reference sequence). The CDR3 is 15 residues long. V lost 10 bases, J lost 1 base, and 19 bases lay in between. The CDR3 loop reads CATRAAGQTNTEAFF. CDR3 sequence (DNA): TGTGCCACCCGAGCTGCCGGACAGACGAACACTGAAGCTTTCTTT.

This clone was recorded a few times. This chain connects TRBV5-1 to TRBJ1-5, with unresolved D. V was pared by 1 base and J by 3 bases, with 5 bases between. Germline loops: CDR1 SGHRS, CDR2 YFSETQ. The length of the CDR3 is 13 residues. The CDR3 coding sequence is TGCGCCAGCAGCTTGTCGTTCAATCAGCCCCAGCATTTT. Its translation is CASSLSFNQPQHF.